This TCR beta chain was recovered during a study of relationships among human T cell subsets. Findings of the study overall: No significant subset differences appeared in V, D, J use, CDR3 length or N-additions. Regulatory and Th2 subsets had few clones over 100 reads, unlike CD8+ cytotoxic cells. Th1, Th2 and regulatory subsets overlapped substantially in CDR3 sequences.

In regard to this clonotype: Its antigen is currently unknown.

The Th1 cells were the flow-through after CD25, CD56 and CD294 bead selections. The T cell receptor alpha and beta CDR3 regions were amplified from mRNA by semiquantitative ARM-PCR. Exponential amplification used communal superprimers after tagged nested gene-specific primers in ARM-PCR. Exonuclease cleared nested primers, then first-round products were reamplified. TCRdb re-called the multiplex PCR reads through MiXCR, storing one row per CDR3 protein. The table lists 13,000 or so distinct CDR3 sequences, 67% of them singletons, with about 32% in the top ten. The CDR3 spans 13 residues. The V and J ends lost 1 base and 6 bases respectively, with 7 bases between them. Germline V gene data show CDR1 as SGHDN and CDR2 as FVKESK.

The J gene is TRBJ2-1, the V gene TRBV14; D call uncertain. The sample comprised CD4+ Th1 cells sorted from blood. The receptor's source is a man aged 40-55 years in good health. CDR3 residues: CASSQVLGNEQFF. CDR3 DNA: TGTGCCAGCAGCCAAGTGTTGGGCAATGAGCAGTTCTTC.